A selection of T cell receptor beta chains follows, all from one sample in a study of Ad26.COV2.S vaccination and SARS-CoV-2 variants. Assay used: immunoSEQ multiplex PCR; TCRdb lists only in-frame clones, some missing. The sample shows 200,000 to 300,000 clones, around 88% of them seen only once. The sample was peripheral blood, taken in a trial of Ad26.COV2.S vaccine versus placebo. These receptor sequences come from a person aged 18 to 59 who received the Ad26.COV2.S COVID-19 vaccine or a placebo. The CDR3 runs from the conserved cysteine through the conserved F or W. D genes are given only for firm matches. Some rows have no size entry. The others give once, few or many, or a class for an expanded clone.

.	TRBV6-5	TRBD1	TRBJ2-1	CASSRDRGSNEQFF	TGTGCCAGCAGTCGGGACAGGGGGAGCAATGAGCAGTTCTTC
.	TRBV11-2	TRBD2	TRBJ2-1	CASSPGLAPYNEQFF	TGTGCCAGCAGCCCGGGACTAGCGCCGTACAATGAGCAGTTCTTC
.	TRBV6-5	.	TRBJ1-6	CASSYSDSPLHF	TGTGCCAGCAGTTACTCGGATTCACCCCTCCACTTT
.	TRBV7-7	.	TRBJ2-1	CASSPRYNEQFF	TGTGCCAGCAGCCCCCGCTACAATGAGCAGTTCTTC
.	TRBV19	.	TRBJ2-3	CATKERVSTDTQYF	TGTGCCACAAAGGAGCGGGTTAGTACAGATACGCAGTATTTT
.	TRBV7-9	TRBD1	TRBJ1-6	CASSPGTGGYLHFSPLHF	TGTGCCAGCAGCCCTGGGACAGGGGGTTATTTACACTTTTCACCCCTCCACTTT
.	TRBV7-2	.	TRBJ1-5	CASSLNTLSSQHF	TGTGCCAGCAGCTTAAACACCCTATCGTCCCAGCATTTT
.	TRBV7-2	TRBD1	TRBJ1-5	CASSPGQGYQPQHF	TGTGCCAGCAGCCCTGGACAGGGGTATCAGCCCCAGCATTTT
.	TRBV11-2	.	TRBJ2-2	CASSLVGRGPTGELFF	TGTGCCAGCAGCTTAGTCGGCCGGGGCCCCACCGGGGAGCTGTTTTTT
.	TRBV7-8	TRBD1	TRBJ1-1	CASSLAGTGRGRPEAFF	TGTGCCAGCAGCTTAGCCGGGACAGGGAGGGGAAGGCCTGAAGCTTTCTTT
.	TRBV27	TRBD2	TRBJ2-2	CASTLSGRHTGELFF	TGTGCCAGCACCTTAAGCGGGAGACACACCGGGGAGCTGTTTTTT
.	TRBV4-2	TRBD1	TRBJ2-7	CASSQDFSGTGVPYEQYF	TGTGCCAGCAGCCAAGATTTTTCCGGGACAGGGGTCCCATACGAGCAGTACTTC
.	TRBV19	.	TRBJ2-7	CASSTRKGSSYEQYF	TGTGCCAGTAGTACCCGAAAGGGGAGCTCCTACGAGCAGTACTTC
many	TRBV7-9	.	TRBJ1-6	CASSSGGWGANSPLHF	TGTGCCAGCAGCTCGGGGGGATGGGGGGCGAATTCACCCCTCCACTTT
.	TRBV6-5	.	TRBJ1-2	CASSYRGGYGYTF	TGTGCCAGCAGTTACAGGGGAGGCTATGGCTACACCTTC
.	TRBV7-2	TRBD1	TRBJ2-6	CASSPQGASPGANVLTF	TGTGCCAGCAGCCCTCAGGGGGCATCTCCCGGGGCCAACGTCCTGACTTTC
.	TRBV5-5	.	TRBJ2-5	CASSFTETQYF	TGTGCCAGCAGCTTTACAGAGACCCAGTACTTC
.	TRBV27	TRBD2	TRBJ2-5	CASSPRRAGGQETQYF	TGTGCCAGCAGTCCTAGAAGAGCGGGGGGGCAGGAGACCCAGTACTTC
.	TRBV7-9	.	TRBJ2-3	CASSSKGPDTQYF	TGTGCCAGCAGCTCAAAGGGGCCAGATACGCAGTATTTT
.	TRBV3-1/TRBV3-2	TRBD1	TRBJ1-3	CASSPRDRAENTIYF	TGTGCCAGCAGCCCGAGAGACAGGGCTGAAAACACCATATATTTT
.	TRBV19	.	TRBJ2-5	CASTPPGLETQYF	TGTGCCAGTACCCCTCCCGGGTTGGAGACCCAGTACTTC
.	TRBV24-1	.	TRBJ2-1	CATSDLSGYEQFF	TGTGCCACCAGTGACCTGTCGGGATATGAGCAGTTCTTC
.	TRBV29-1	TRBD1	TRBJ1-4	CSASGDRGTGKLFF	TGCAGCGCCTCAGGGGACAGGGGCACGGGGAAACTGTTTTTT
.	TRBV7-9	.	TRBJ2-1	CASSLEGGRYNEQFF	TGTGCCAGCAGCTTAGAAGGGGGGCGATACAATGAGCAGTTCTTC
.	TRBV18	.	TRBJ2-1	CASSPPRRIAYNEQFF	TGTGCCAGCTCACCACCGAGGAGAATAGCCTACAATGAGCAGTTCTTC
.	TRBV20-1	TRBD1	TRBJ1-5	CSASNPRGAFYSNQPQHF	TGCAGTGCTAGTAACCCCAGGGGGGCCTTCTATAGCAATCAGCCCCAGCATTTT
.	TRBV5-1	.	TRBJ2-3	CASSLASSTDTQYF	TGCGCCAGCAGCTTGGCCTCTAGCACAGATACGCAGTATTTT
.	TRBV7-8	.	TRBJ2-2	CASSLAESYRDLRELFF	TGTGCCAGCAGCTTAGCGGAGTCATACAGGGACTTGCGGGAGCTGTTTTTT
.	TRBV7-2	TRBD1	TRBJ1-4	CASSLRQGDEKLFF	TGTGCCAGCAGCTTAAGGCAGGGGGATGAAAAACTGTTTTTT
.	TRBV5-1	.	TRBJ2-5	CASSQMDGRETQYF	TGCGCCAGCAGCCAGATGGACGGGAGAGAGACCCAGTACTTC
.	TRBV25-1	TRBD1	TRBJ1-4	CASSGPGQAEHQLFF	TGTGCCAGCAGTGGGCCTGGACAGGCCGAGCATCAACTGTTTTTT
.	TRBV2	TRBD1	TRBJ1-5	CASSEAGGTSMAQHF	TGTGCCAGCAGTGAAGCAGGGGGCACCTCGATGGCCCAGCATTTT
.	TRBV19	.	TRBJ1-2	CASNADGVFGYTF	TGTGCCAGTAACGCGGACGGAGTATTTGGCTACACCTTC
.	TRBV28	.	TRBJ2-2	CASSLRGAGDNTGELFF	TGTGCCAGCAGCCTAAGGGGGGCAGGGGATAACACCGGGGAGCTGTTTTTT
.	TRBV9	TRBD2	TRBJ2-5	CASSARTSGGPPGETQYF	TGTGCCAGCAGCGCGAGGACTAGCGGGGGGCCGCCAGGAGAGACCCAGTACTTC
.	TRBV27	.	TRBJ1-1	CASSLGVGTGTNF	.
.	TRBV6-2/TRBV6-3	.	TRBJ1-5	CAASQGFQPQHF	TGTGCCGCCAGCCAGGGGTTTCAGCCCCAGCATTTT
.	TRBV19	.	TRBJ2-3	CASSRQGPDTQYF	TGTGCCAGTAGCCGACAAGGGCCAGATACGCAGTATTTT
.	TRBV6-2/TRBV6-3	.	TRBJ2-7	CASSYQGYEQYF	TGTGCCAGCAGTTACCAGGGATACGAGCAGTACTTC
.	TRBV5-1	TRBD2	TRBJ2-7	CASSLGLADIYEQYF	TGCGCCAGCAGCTTGGGACTAGCAGATATCTACGAGCAGTACTTC
.	TRBV18	.	TRBJ2-1	CASSPFGSRDFSNEQFF	TGTGCCAGCTCACCATTCGGTTCCCGGGACTTCTCGAATGAGCAGTTCTTC
.	TRBV6-5	TRBD2	TRBJ2-5	CASSYTTSGDQETQYF	TGTGCCAGCAGTTATACGACTAGCGGGGACCAAGAGACCCAGTACTTC
.	TRBV5-1	.	TRBJ2-7	CASSLALTGRAYEQYF	TGCGCCAGCAGCTTGGCCTTAACAGGACGCGCCTACGAGCAGTACTTC
once	TRBV5-1	TRBD1	TRBJ2-5	CASKKTGVDETQYF	TGCGCCAGCAAGAAGACAGGGGTTGATGAGACCCAGTACTTC
.	TRBV6-5	.	TRBJ1-2	CASLPLTNYGYTF	TGTGCCAGCTTACCGCTTACTAACTATGGCTACACCTTC
.	TRBV4-1	.	TRBJ1-2	CASSQEGGYGYTF	TGCGCCAGCAGCCAAGAAGGGGGATATGGCTACACCTTC